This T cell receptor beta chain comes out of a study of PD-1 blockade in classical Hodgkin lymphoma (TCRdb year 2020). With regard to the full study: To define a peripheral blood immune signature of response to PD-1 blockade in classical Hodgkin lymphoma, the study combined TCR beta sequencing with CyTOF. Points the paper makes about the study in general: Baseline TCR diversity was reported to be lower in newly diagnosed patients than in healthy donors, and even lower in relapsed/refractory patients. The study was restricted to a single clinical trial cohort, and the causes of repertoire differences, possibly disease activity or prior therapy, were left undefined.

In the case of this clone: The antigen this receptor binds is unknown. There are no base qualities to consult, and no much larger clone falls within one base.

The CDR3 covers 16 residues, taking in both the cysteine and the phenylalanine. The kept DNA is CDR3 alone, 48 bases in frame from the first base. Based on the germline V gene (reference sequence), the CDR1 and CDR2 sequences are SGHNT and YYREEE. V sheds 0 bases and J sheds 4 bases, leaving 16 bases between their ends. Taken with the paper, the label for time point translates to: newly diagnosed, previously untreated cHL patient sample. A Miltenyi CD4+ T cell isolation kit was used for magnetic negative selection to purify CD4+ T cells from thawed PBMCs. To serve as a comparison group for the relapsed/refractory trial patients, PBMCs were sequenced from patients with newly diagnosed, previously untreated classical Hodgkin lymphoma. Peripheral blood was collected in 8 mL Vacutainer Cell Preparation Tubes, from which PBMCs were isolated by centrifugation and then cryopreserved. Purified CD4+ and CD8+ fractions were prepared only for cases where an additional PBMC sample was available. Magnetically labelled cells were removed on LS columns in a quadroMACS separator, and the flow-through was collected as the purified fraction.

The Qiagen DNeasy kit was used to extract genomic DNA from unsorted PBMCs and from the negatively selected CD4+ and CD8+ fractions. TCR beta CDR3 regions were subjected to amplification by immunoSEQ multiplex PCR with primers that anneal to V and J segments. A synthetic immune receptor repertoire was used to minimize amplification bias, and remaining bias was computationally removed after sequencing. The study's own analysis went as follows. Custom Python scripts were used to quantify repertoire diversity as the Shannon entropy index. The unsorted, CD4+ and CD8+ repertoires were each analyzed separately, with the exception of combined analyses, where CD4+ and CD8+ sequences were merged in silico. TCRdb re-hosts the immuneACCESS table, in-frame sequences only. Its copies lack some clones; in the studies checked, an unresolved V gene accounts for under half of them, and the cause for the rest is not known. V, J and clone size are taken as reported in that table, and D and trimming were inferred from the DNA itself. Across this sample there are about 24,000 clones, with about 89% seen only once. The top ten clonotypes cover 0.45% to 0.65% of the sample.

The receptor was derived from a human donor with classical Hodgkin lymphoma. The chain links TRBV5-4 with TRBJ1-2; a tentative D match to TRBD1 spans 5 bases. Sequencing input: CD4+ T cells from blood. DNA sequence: TGTGCCAGCAGCTTGGGGGGAGTTTCAGGGTTCTATGGCTACACCTTC. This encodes CASSLGGVSGFYGYTF.